The T cell receptor beta chain described here comes from a study of control samples from healthy donors and cancer patients. The germline gives CDR1 KGHDR, CDR2 SFDVKD. The V gene end was trimmed by 4 bases and the J gene end by 0 bases; junction bases not matched to a gene: 9. The CDR3 contains 18 residues. Assay used: immunoSEQ multiplex PCR; TCRdb lists only in-frame clones, some missing. Of approximately 140,000 clones in the sample, under 95% were seen once. The V call is TRBV24-1, the J call TRBJ2-1; 9 bases map to TRBD1. Sequencing used blood. The origin of this receptor is a man aged 40-55 years in good health. CDR3 sequence reads: CATSDSGTGFFSYNEQFF. For the CDR3, the DNA is TGTGCCACCAGTGACTCCGGGACAGGGTTTTTCTCCTACAATGAGCAGTTCTTC.